These 28 T cell receptor beta chains came from one sample sequenced in a study of blood T cell repertoires in COVID-19. Generated by immunoSEQ multiplex PCR, the TCRdb table keeps only in-frame clones and is missing some. In the table there are about 500,000 clones, about nine tenths of which are singletons. The sequencing sample was made of PBMCs or T cells enriched from blood (not recorded which). The receptors were sampled from a woman between 18 and 29 years old who had recovered from COVID-19.

The chain employs TRBV5-1 and TRBJ1-1, with TRBD1 identical over 9 bases. This CDR3 is built from 13 residues. The V gene's germline CDR1 is SGHRS and CDR2 YFSETQ. V dropped 7 bases and J dropped 2; count of bases not matched to a gene: 3. This chain's CDR3 is CASAGQGNTEAFF. The CDR3 bases are TGCGCCAGCGCGGGACAGGGAAACACTGAAGCTTTCTTT.

This clone has a handful of counts. This chain uses TRBV5-1 with TRBJ2-2, with TRBD1 matching 9 bases. Germline V gene lookup returns CDR1 SGHRS and CDR2 YFSETQ. This CDR3 comprises 17 residues. V dropped 3 bases and J dropped 6; count of bases not matched to a gene: 12. In nucleotides, the CDR3 is TGCGCCAGCAGCTGGGGTCCGGGACAGGGAAAGGCCGGGGAGCTGTTTTTT. This encodes CASSWGPGQGKAGELFF.

The chain joins TRBV5-1 to TRBJ2-5; D is undetermined. This CDR3 spans 15 amino acids. The ends were cut back, 0 bases at V and 5 bases at J, with 14 bases in the middle. CDR1 and CDR2 (germline): SGHRS, YFSETQ. The CDR3, as DNA: TGCGCCAGCAGCTTGGGCACGGTTTCTCTGGAGACCCAGTACTTC. Its translation is CASSLGTVSLETQYF.

The chain joins TRBV30 to TRBJ1-5, with unresolved D. The CDR3 contains 17 residues. Trimming stripped 2 bases from V and 0 bases from J, with 17 bases between. Germline lookup yields CDR1 GTSNPN and CDR2 SVGIG (reference sequence). The CDR3 DNA sequence: TGTGCCTGGAGTACCTCACGTACTTCCTATAGCAATCAGCCCCAGCATTTT. Its protein product is CAWSTSRTSYSNQPQHF. Variable domain in full (rest from reference TRBV30 and TRBJ1-5): SQTIHQWPATLVQPVGSPLSLECTVEGTSNPNLYWYRQAAGRGLQLLFYSVGIGQISSEVPQNLSASRPQDRQFILSSKKLLLSDSGFYLCAWSTSRTSYSNQPQHFGDGTRLSIL.

The V gene is TRBV7-2, the J gene TRBJ2-1; 8 nucleotides match TRBD2. The CDR3 covers 15 residues. The germline V gene has CDR1 SGHTA and CDR2 FQGNSA. Germline trimming cut 3 bases from V and 4 bases from J; bases unmatched to any gene: 5. CDR3 sequence reads: CASSFKSGGYNEQFF. The CDR3 DNA follows: TGTGCCAGCAGCTTTAAGAGCGGGGGTTACAATGAGCAGTTCTTC. Full variable domain (remainder filled in from reference TRBV7-2 and TRBJ2-1): GAGVSQSPSNKVTEKGKDVELRCDPISGHTALYWYRQSLGQGLEFLIYFQGNSAPDKSGLPSDRFSAERTGGSVSTLTIQRTQQEDSAVYLCASSFKSGGYNEQFFGPGTRLTVL.

The chain employs TRBV2 and TRBJ2-3; 9 bases line up with TRBD1. From germline, CDR1 is SNHLY and CDR2 FYNNEI. The CDR3 length is 16 residues. Losses at the gene ends were 9 bases for V and 4 bases for J; bases not matched to a gene: 14. CDR3 sequence: CARLKVGTGFADTQYF. CDR3 coding DNA: TGTGCCAGACTTAAGGTCGGGACAGGGTTTGCAGATACGCAGTATTTT.

The chain links TRBV10-3 to TRBJ1-2, with D possibly TRBD1 on 6 matching bases. The V gene's germline CDR1 is ENHRY and CDR2 SYGVKD. The V end was cut by 10 bases, the J end by 4 bases, with 16 bases between. The CDR3 totals 13 residues. The CDR3 here is CATAKGQIYGYTF. In DNA, the CDR3 is TGTGCCACCGCCAAGGGACAAATCTATGGCTACACCTTC.

This rearrangement joins TRBV12-3 or TRBV12-4 to TRBJ2-7; 8 bases align to TRBD1. V shed 6 bases and J 4 bases; nucleotides not matched to a gene: 2. The CDR3 contains 12 residues. The CDR3 sequence: CASRGDRYEQYF. The CDR3 nucleotides are TGTGCCAGCAGGGGGGACAGGTACGAGCAGTACTTC.

Concerning this clone: At the DNA level, this CDR3 is encoded by other sequences in the same sample as well. This chain uses TRBV27 with TRBJ2-7; 9 bases match TRBD1. The V and J ends lost 5 bases and 7 bases, in that order; junction bases with no gene match: 6. This CDR3 is built from 13 residues. The germline gives CDR1 MNHEY, CDR2 SMNVEV (reference sequence). The CDR3, as DNA: TGTGCCAGCAGTGTCACAGGGGGCGGGGAGCAGTACTTC. Translation gives CASSVTGGGEQYF.

V and J are TRBV11-2 and TRBJ2-7; unclear D gene. The V and J ends lost 0 bases and 0 bases respectively, with 6 bases between them. The CDR3 is 14 residues long. Germline V gene lookup returns CDR1 SGHAT and CDR2 FQNNGV. This CDR3 reads CASSLEYGSYEQYF. In DNA form, the CDR3 reads TGTGCCAGCAGCTTAGAGTACGGCTCCTACGAGCAGTACTTC.

This chain connects TRBV6-5 to TRBJ2-7, with D unclear. V was clipped by 0 bases and J by 6 bases, with 9 bases between them. The germline V gene encodes CDR1 MNHEY and CDR2 SVGAGI. CDR3 length equals 13 residues. This CDR3 is CASSYSSNGEQYF. CDR3 DNA: TGTGCCAGCAGTTACTCGAGTAACGGCGAGCAGTACTTC.

This clone has only one observation. The chain carries TRBV15 and TRBJ2-5; a possible D gene is TRBD2 (6 bases). Trimming cost V 8 bases and J 4 bases, with 20 bases left between them. Germline V gives CDR1 LNHNV, CDR2 YYDKDF (reference sequence). The CDR3 totals 15 residues. CDR3 sequence reads: CATAAPRLGGETQYF. Here the CDR3 DNA reads TGTGCCACCGCGGCCCCTCGCCTGGGGGGAGAGACCCAGTACTTC.

The gene calls are TRBV27 and TRBJ2-1; D call uncertain. In germline, CDR1 is MNHEY, CDR2 SMNVEV (reference sequence). V lost 5 bases, J lost 8 bases, and 10 bases lay in between. The CDR3 has 12 residues. In DNA, the CDR3 is TGTGCCAGCAGTCATTTCGAGGATGAGCAGTTCTTC. Translation: CASSHFEDEQFF.

The chain is built from TRBV6-6 and TRBJ1-6, with D unresolved. The CDR3 has 16 amino acids. Germline-derived CDR1 and CDR2 are MNHNY and SVGAGI (reference sequence). Deletions cut 7 bases from V and 7 bases from J, with 20 bases between. This CDR3 reads CASTPPEAGENSPLHF. CDR3 in DNA: TGTGCCAGCACCCCCCCGGAGGCGGGTGAGAATTCACCCCTCCACTTT.

V usage is TRBV4-2 and J usage is TRBJ2-5; TRBD1 matches at 7 bases. The CDR3 sequence is 16 residues long. Per the germline V gene, CDR1 is LGHNA and CDR2 is YNFKEQ. J was trimmed by 2 bases and V by 0 bases; bases with no gene match: 6. The CDR3 DNA sequence: TGTGCCAGCAGCCAAGATCGGGGCAGGGGGCAAGAGACCCAGTACTTC. Amino acid sequence: CASSQDRGRGQETQYF.

This clone was seen just once. In DNA, the CDR3 is TGCGCCAGCAGCTTGCAGGGGTTGGACTCCTACGAGCAGTACTTC. Protein: CASSLQGLDSYEQYF. The chain has TRBV5-1 and TRBJ2-7; D possibly corresponds to TRBD1 (6 bases). The ends were cut back, 1 base at V and 0 bases at J, with 11 bases in the middle. The CDR3 loop spans 15 amino acids. CDR1 SGHRS and CDR2 YFSETQ come from the germline V gene.

This chain links TRBV27 with TRBJ1-2; 8 bases line up with TRBD1. The V and J ends lost 0 bases and 5 bases, in that order; junction bases with no gene match: 5. This CDR3 has 15 residues. The V gene's germline CDR1 is MNHEY and CDR2 SMNVEV (reference sequence). The CDR3 loop is CASSLSRTGTYGYTF. In DNA, the CDR3 is TGTGCCAGCAGTTTATCGAGGACAGGGACTTATGGCTACACCTTC.

This clone is a singleton in its sample. The chain carries TRBV6-5 and TRBJ1-5; D is possibly TRBD1 (5 bases). Germline V gene lookup returns CDR1 MNHEY and CDR2 SVGAGI. V shed 10 bases and J shed 2 bases, with 18 bases lying between them. This CDR3 comprises 15 residues. The DNA for the CDR3 is TGTGCCACACTAGAGACAGCGGGGGGCAATCAGCCCCAGCATTTT. Translated: CATLETAGGNQPQHF.

The table lists this clone with a count of one. The chain is built from TRBV7-2 and TRBJ2-7, with D possibly matching TRBD2 (6 bases). CDR3 length equals 13 residues. Per the germline V gene, CDR1 is SGHTA and CDR2 is FQGNSA. Trimming left V 4 bases short and J 9 bases short, with 16 bases between. CDR3 sequence (DNA): TGTGCCAGCAGCTCCCGGGCGGAGGGACGGCAGTACTTC. It specifies CASSSRAEGRQYF.

The count of this clone is one. The chain links TRBV18 to TRBJ2-7; 8 bases map to TRBD1. This CDR3 has 14 residues. Trimming at V came to 2 bases and at J to 5 bases, leaving 5 bases not matched to a gene. Germline loops: CDR1 KGHSH, CDR2 LQKENI. The CDR3: CASSPGTGGDEQYF. As DNA, the CDR3 is TGTGCCAGCTCACCAGGGACAGGAGGCGACGAGCAGTACTTC.

About this clone: No DNA is shown, since the ends of the CDR3 on it are uncertain; the CDR3 is the one TCRdb lists. The chain carries TRBV2 and TRBJ1-1. The germline CDR1 and CDR2 sequences are SNHLY and FYNNEI. The CDR3 sequence runs 13 residues, both termini included. CDR3 amino acids: CASSSSRNTEAFF.

The chain links TRBV13 to TRBJ1-1; TRBD1 matches 7 bases. Germline CDR1 reads PRHDT; CDR2 reads FYEKMQ (reference sequence). Losses at the gene ends were 3 bases for V and 5 bases for J; bases not matched to a gene: 9. This CDR3 contains 15 residues. CDR3 nucleotide sequence: TGTGCCAGCAGCTTCAAAAACAGGGGTGGTACTGAAGCTTTCTTT. Protein: CASSFKNRGGTEAFF. Combining the CDR3 with reference TRBV13 and TRBJ1-1 gives the whole variable domain AAGVIQSPRHLIKEKRETATLKCYPIPRHDTVYWYQQGPGQDPQFLISFYEKMQSDKGSIPDRFSAQQFSDYHSELNMSSLELGDSALYFCASSFKNRGGTEAFFGQGTRLTVV.

DNA of the CDR3: TGTGCCAGCAGTCTGAGAGGATGGGAGACCCAGTACTTC. Encoded protein: CASSLRGWETQYF. The chain joins TRBV12-3 or TRBV12-4 to TRBJ2-5; D ambiguous. The CDR3 is made up of 13 amino acids. The V gene lost 5 bases and the J gene lost 5 bases, with 12 bases spanning the gap.

The DNA of the CDR3 is TGCAGCGTTAGTAGTAGAAAGGGCTACACCTTC. This codes for CSVSSRKGYTF. The V gene is TRBV29-1, the J gene TRBJ1-2, with D uncertain. Germline loops: CDR1 SQVTM, CDR2 ANQGSEA. This CDR3 is built from 11 residues. The V gene lost 5 bases and the J gene lost 8 bases, with 12 bases spanning the gap.

V gene TRBV7-2 combines with J gene TRBJ1-2; D is perhaps TRBD1 (5 bases). The V and J ends lost 5 bases and 4 bases respectively, with 17 bases between them. Germline V gene lookup returns CDR1 SGHTA and CDR2 FQGNSA. This CDR3 comprises 15 residues. CDR3 amino acids: CASSRKDQGGYGYTF. The CDR3 DNA sequence: TGTGCCAGCAGCAGGAAGGACCAGGGCGGCTATGGCTACACCTTC.

The chain uses TRBV7-2 and TRBJ2-5; 9 bases agree with TRBD1. The V segment lost 5 bases and the J segment 4 bases; nucleotides outside the gene matches: 8. The germline V gene encodes CDR1 SGHTA and CDR2 FQGNSA. The CDR3 has 15 amino acids. The CDR3 reads CASSRTGAKLETQYF. DNA for the CDR3: TGTGCCAGCAGCCGGACAGGGGCTAAATTAGAGACCCAGTACTTC.

The rearrangement uses TRBV7-8 and TRBJ1-6; 7 bases map to TRBD1. The V gene end was trimmed by 5 bases and the J gene end by 5 bases; junction bases not matched to a gene: 9. The CDR3 consists of 16 residues. The germline V gene has CDR1 SGHVS and CDR2 FQNEAQ. CDR3 nucleotides: TGTGCCAGCAGCCAAGCAGGGGGTGGGCATAATTCACCCCTCCACTTT. This codes for CASSQAGGGHNSPLHF.

The gene calls are TRBV29-1 and TRBJ2-1; a possible D gene is TRBD2 (5 bases). This CDR3 has 11 amino acids. Trimming shortened V by 1 base and J by 8 bases, and 6 bases separated the two germline ends. Germline CDR1 reads SQVTM; CDR2 reads ANQGSEA. As DNA, the CDR3 is TGCAGCGTTGAAGTACTAGATGAGCAGTTCTTC. Its translation: CSVEVLDEQFF.